A selection of T cell receptor beta chains follows, all from one sample in a study of shared clonotypes between healthy human individuals. The assay was immunoSEQ multiplex PCR, and TCRdb's table has in-frame clones only and misses some. The sample holds about 1 million clones, about 80% seen once. Sequenced sample: memory CD4+ T cells sorted from blood. Source of these receptors: a man younger than 35 in good health. The CDR3 runs from the conserved cysteine through the conserved F or W. A D gene is named only where the DNA matches it firmly. Expanded clones get a size class; other rows say once, few or many, or leave the size out.

-,TRBV30,-,13,TRBJ1-1,CAWSTRKDTEAFF,TGTGCCTGGAGTACGAGGAAAGACACTGAAGCTTTCTTT
-,TRBV6-1,-,13,TRBJ1-2,CASRPGSPNGYTF,TGTGCCAGCAGGCCCGGGTCTCCGAATGGCTACACCTTC
-,TRBV7-9,-,16,TRBJ1-2,CASSLYLTDSNYGYTF,TGTGCCAGCAGCTTATATCTAACCGATTCCAACTATGGCTACACCTTC
-,TRBV9,-,15,TRBJ1-2,CASSVASTANYGYTF,TGTGCCAGCAGCGTAGCTTCGACAGCGAACTATGGCTACACCTTC
-,TRBV21-1,-,16,TRBJ1-2,CASSTGGSQANYGYTF,TGTGCCAGCAGCACAGGAGGGAGCCAAGCTAACTATGGCTACACCTTC
TRBD1,TRBV6-1,many,15,TRBJ1-5,CASGRGTGENQPQHF,TGTGCCAGCGGCCGTGGGACAGGGGAGAATCAGCCCCAGCATTTT
-,TRBV5-1,few,12,TRBJ1-2,CASSGETFLYTF,TGCGCCAGCAGCGGGGAAACGTTTCTCTACACCTTC
-,TRBV6-4,-,15,TRBJ2-3,CASSVGRGSTDTQYF,TGTGCCAGCAGTGTCGGCAGGGGCTCCACAGATACGCAGTATTTT
-,TRBV7-2,many,13,TRBJ2-7,CASSLGVSYEQYF,TGTGCCAGCAGCTTAGGAGTATCCTACGAGCAGTACTTC
-,TRBV30,-,12,TRBJ1-5,CAWSEGNQPQHF,TGTGCCTGGAGTGAGGGGAATCAGCCCCAGCATTTT
-,TRBV30,-,15,TRBJ1-4,CAWNEGKASGEKLFF,TGTGCCTGGAACGAAGGGAAGGCGTCTGGGGAAAAACTGTTTTTT
-,TRBV6-1,-,13,TRBJ2-1,CATGRVVWNEQFF,TGTGCCACCGGACGGGTGGTTTGGAATGAGCAGTTCTTC
TRBD1,TRBV28,-,16,TRBJ2-6,CASSLTQGAGANVLTF,TGTGCCAGCAGTTTAACCCAGGGGGCTGGGGCCAACGTCCTGACTTTC
-,TRBV5-1,many,15,TRBJ1-1,CASSLGADTNTEAFF,TGCGCCAGCAGCTTGGGAGCGGACACGAACACTGAAGCTTTCTTT
TRBD1,TRBV20-1,-,11,TRBJ2-1,CSARGSRGWFF,TGCAGTGCTAGGGGAAGCAGGGGGTGGTTCTTC
-,TRBV25-1,-,14,TRBJ2-5,CASSRSGTQETQYF,TGTGCCAGCAGTCGGTCAGGGACTCAAGAGACCCAGTACTTC
TRBD1,TRBV4-2,once,16,TRBJ1-6,CASSQEGGTGFWPLHF,TGTGCCAGCAGCCAAGAGGGAGGGACAGGGTTTTGGCCCCTCCACTTT
-,TRBV7-8,-,18,TRBJ2-5,CASSSPRQVSGYQETQYF,TGTGCCAGCAGCTCACCGCGGCAGGTGAGCGGATACCAAGAGACCCAGTACTTC
TRBD1,TRBV5-5,-,15,TRBJ2-5,CASRAGTGPRETQYF,TGTGCCAGCAGGGCAGGGACAGGGCCGAGAGAGACCCAGTACTTC
-,TRBV7-9,-,13,TRBJ1-5,CASSSGDTRPQHF,TGTGCCAGCAGCTCCGGGGACACGAGGCCCCAGCATTTT
TRBD1,TRBV2,-,13,TRBJ2-4,CASSVGGFDIQYF,TGTGCCAGCAGTGTAGGGGGCTTTGACATTCAGTACTTC
-,TRBV2,few,12,TRBJ1-5,CASGDRTQPQHF,TGTGCCAGCGGTGACAGGACACAGCCCCAGCATTTT
-,TRBV28,-,14,TRBJ1-5,CASSLWGSNQPQHF,TGTGCCAGCAGTTTGTGGGGGAGCAATCAGCCCCAGCATTTT
-,TRBV20-1,few,11,TRBJ2-5,CSASPGETQYF,TGCAGTGCTAGCCCTGGGGAGACCCAGTACTTC
TRBD1,TRBV7-9,-,14,TRBJ2-1,CASSWDRVDNEQFF,TGTGCCAGCAGTTGGGACAGGGTAGATAATGAGCAGTTCTTC
TRBD2,TRBV7-9,-,14,TRBJ2-7,CASSLGLAPYEQYF,TGTGCCAGCAGTTTGGGACTAGCTCCCTACGAGCAGTACTTC
TRBD2,TRBV11-2,-,17,TRBJ2-2,CASSLAGGKVLTGELFF,TGTGCCAGCAGCTTAGCGGGAGGCAAGGTGTTGACCGGGGAGCTGTTTTTT
TRBD1,TRBV28,-,13,TRBJ2-1,CASTRTGYNEQFF,TGTGCCAGCACCAGGACAGGATACAATGAGCAGTTCTTC
TRBD1,TRBV6-1,-,16,TRBJ2-7,CASSDLGQGWSYEQYF,TGTGCCAGCAGTGACCTTGGACAGGGTTGGTCCTACGAGCAGTACTTC
-,TRBV15,many,16,TRBJ1-2,CATSRDLRVDGYGYTF,TGTGCCACCAGCAGAGATCTGAGGGTTGATGGGTATGGCTACACCTTC
-,TRBV4-1,-,17,TRBJ2-7,CASSQVSRAGIPYEQYF,TGCGCCAGCAGCCAAGTCTCCCGTGCCGGAATACCCTACGAGCAGTACTTC
TRBD2,TRBV7-2,-,15,TRBJ2-7,CASSLGGTSGRPLYF,TGTGCCAGCAGCTTAGGCGGGACTAGCGGGCGCCCTTTGTACTTC
-,TRBV28,few,15,TRBJ2-5,CATVTPGGRPLTQYF,TGTGCCACCGTCACCCCAGGTGGTCGGCCTTTGACCCAGTACTTC
TRBD2,TRBV30,-,14,TRBJ2-1,CAWTPSGGLFEQFF,TGTGCCTGGACCCCTAGCGGGGGGTTGTTTGAGCAGTTCTTC
TRBD2,TRBV11-3,-,14,TRBJ2-7,CASLLAGDAYEQYF,TGTGCCAGTCTACTAGCGGGGGACGCCTACGAGCAGTACTTC
TRBD1,TRBV10-3,-,13,TRBJ1-4,CATCQGASEKLFF,TGTGCCACCTGTCAGGGGGCGAGTGAAAAACTGTTTTTT
-,TRBV11-1,-,15,TRBJ2-2,CASSPRDYNTGELFF,TGTGCCAGCAGCCCCAGGGATTACAACACCGGGGAGCTGTTTTTT
TRBD2,TRBV7-6,-,16,TRBJ2-3,CASSLLRSGRPDTQYF,TGTGCCAGCAGCTTATTGAGGAGCGGGAGGCCAGATACGCAGTATTTT
-,TRBV9,-,12,TRBJ1-2,CASSDGNYGYTF,TGTGCCAGCAGCGATGGAAATTATGGCTACACCTTC
-,TRBV30,few,13,TRBJ1-1,CAWSFILNTEAFF,TGTGCCTGGAGTTTCATATTGAACACTGAAGCTTTCTTT
-,TRBV7-8,once,16,TRBJ2-3,CASSLGRAGVTDTQYF,TGTGCCAGCAGCTTAGGACGGGCAGGGGTGACAGATACGCAGTATTTT
TRBD2,TRBV7-2,-,16,TRBJ2-3,CASSFVAGRIGDTQYF,TGTGCCAGCAGCTTCGTAGCGGGACGTATAGGAGATACGCAGTATTTT
-,TRBV30,-,13,TRBJ1-1,CAWSKGRGTEAFF,TGTGCCTGGAGTAAGGGTAGGGGTACTGAAGCTTTCTTT
-,TRBV7-9,-,14,TRBJ2-3,CASSLEGMADTQYF,TGTGCCAGCAGCTTAGAGGGAATGGCAGATACGCAGTATTTT
-,TRBV27,-,15,TRBJ1-5,CASSFRGEGNQPQHF,TGTGCCAGCAGCTTTAGGGGGGAGGGTAACCAGCCCCAGCATTTT
TRBD2,TRBV6-6,-,15,TRBJ2-3,CASSYSAGGGDTQYF,TGTGCCAGCAGTTACTCTGCGGGGGGGGGAGATACGCAGTATTTT
TRBD2,TRBV5-1,-,18,TRBJ2-2,CASSFGTSGRARTGELFF,TGCGCCAGCAGCTTCGGGACTAGCGGGAGGGCCCGAACCGGGGAGCTGTTTTTT
TRBD1,TRBV4-1,-,16,TRBJ2-1,CASSQQRDRGLNEQFF,TGCGCCAGCAGCCAACAACGGGACAGGGGTCTAAATGAGCAGTTCTTC
TRBD1,TRBV28,few,15,TRBJ1-2,CASSLGDRGNYGYTF,TGTGCCAGCAGTTTAGGGGACAGGGGTAACTATGGCTACACCTTC
TRBD1,TRBV28,-,15,TRBJ1-5,CASRWDRNSNQPQHF,TGTGCCAGCAGGTGGGACAGAAATAGCAATCAGCCCCAGCATTTT
-,TRBV28,-,12,TRBJ2-2,CASRMNTGKLFF,TGTGCCAGCCGAATGAACACCGGGAAGCTGTTTTTT
TRBD1,TRBV19,-,12,TRBJ1-2,CASSYGQGAYTF,TGTGCCAGTAGTTACGGACAGGGGGCCTACACCTTC
TRBD2,TRBV7-2,once,16,TRBJ2-2,CASSPPGGQNTGELFF,TGTGCCAGCAGCCCCCCGGGGGGGCAAAACACCGGGGAGCTGTTTTTT
TRBD1,TRBV5-1,-,16,TRBJ2-3,CASSPFGGQGTDTQYF,TGCGCCAGCAGCCCCTTTGGGGGACAGGGAACAGATACGCAGTATTTT
-,TRBV9,-,13,TRBJ2-7,CASSVAEGYEQYF,TGTGCCAGCAGCGTAGCAGAAGGGTACGAGCAGTACTTC
TRBD2,TRBV6-1,many,14,TRBJ2-5,CASSQLAVKETQYF,TGTGCCAGCAGCCAACTAGCGGTTAAAGAGACCCAGTACTTC
-,TRBV29-1,few,13,TRBJ1-1,CSLDLGGNTEAFF,TGCAGCCTTGACTTGGGGGGCAACACTGAAGCTTTCTTT
-,TRBV10-3,-,12,TRBJ1-2,CAATGYSYGYTF,TGTGCCGCCACGGGGTATAGCTATGGCTACACCTTC
-,TRBV28,-,14,TRBJ2-7,CASTLTGPPYEQYF,TGTGCCAGCACCCTGACAGGACCCCCTTACGAGCAGTACTTC
-,TRBV6-1,-,14,TRBJ1-2,CASSPGTSIGGYTF,TGTGCCAGCAGTCCCGGGACGTCGATCGGAGGCTACACCTTC